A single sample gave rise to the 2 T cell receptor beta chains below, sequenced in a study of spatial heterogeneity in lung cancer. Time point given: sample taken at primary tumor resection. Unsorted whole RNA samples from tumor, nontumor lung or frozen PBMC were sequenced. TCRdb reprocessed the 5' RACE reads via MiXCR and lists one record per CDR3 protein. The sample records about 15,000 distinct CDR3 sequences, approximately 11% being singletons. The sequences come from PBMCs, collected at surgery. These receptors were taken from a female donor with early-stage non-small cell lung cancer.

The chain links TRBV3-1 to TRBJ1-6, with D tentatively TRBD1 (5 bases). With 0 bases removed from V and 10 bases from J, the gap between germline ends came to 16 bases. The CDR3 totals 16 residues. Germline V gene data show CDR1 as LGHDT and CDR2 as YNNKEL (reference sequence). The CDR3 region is CASSQDSDSGYSPLHF. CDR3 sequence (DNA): TGTGCCAGCAGCCAAGATAGCGACAGTGGTTACTCACCCCTCCACTTT. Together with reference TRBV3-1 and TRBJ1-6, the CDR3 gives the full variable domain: DTAVSQTPKYLVTQMGNDKSIKCEQNLGHDTMYWYKQDSKKFLKIMFSYNNKELIINETVPNRFSPKSPDKAHLNLHINSLELGDSAVYFCASSQDSDSGYSPLHFGNGTRLTVT.

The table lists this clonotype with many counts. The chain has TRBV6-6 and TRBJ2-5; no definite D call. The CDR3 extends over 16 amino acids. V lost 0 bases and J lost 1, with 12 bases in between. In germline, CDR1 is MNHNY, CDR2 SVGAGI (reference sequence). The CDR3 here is CASSYSDVGGQETQYF. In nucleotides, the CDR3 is TGTGCCAGCAGTTACTCGGACGTAGGTGGCCAAGAGACCCAGTACTTC.